These 31 T cell receptor beta chains were all obtained from the same sample, sequenced in a study of blood T cell repertoires in COVID-19. The assay was immunoSEQ multiplex PCR, and TCRdb's table has in-frame clones only and misses some. This table has over 80,000 clones, about 86% appearing once. Sequenced: peripheral blood. The source of these receptors is a woman aged 60-70 years with acute or convalescent COVID-19.

The chain couples TRBV13 to TRBJ2-1; TRBD2 agrees at 7 bases. V shed 3 bases and J 8 bases; nucleotides not matched to a gene: 7. The CDR3 covers 14 residues. Germline V gives CDR1 PRHDT, CDR2 FYEKMQ (reference sequence). The CDR3 region has the DNA TGTGCCAGCAGCTTCCCGACTAGCTCGTATGAGCAGTTCTTC. Protein product: CASSFPTSSYEQFF.

The chain uses TRBV6-1 and TRBJ1-4; weak D call: TRBD1 (5 bases). Germline lookup yields CDR1 MNHNS and CDR2 SASEGT. V gave up 2 bases and J gave up 10 bases, with 17 bases separating them. CDR3 size: 15 residues. CDR3 sequence reads: CASSERWGAVGKLFF. The CDR3 coding sequence is TGTGCCAGCAGTGAAAGGTGGGGCGCGGTAGGAAAACTGTTTTTT.

V usage is TRBV27 and J usage is TRBJ2-7; TRBD2 agrees at 15 bases. Trimming at V came to 7 bases and at J to 1 base, leaving 5 bases not matched to a gene. CDR1 and CDR2 from the germline V gene are MNHEY and SMNVEV (reference sequence). CDR3 size: 16 residues. The CDR3, as DNA: TGTGCCAGCAAGGGACTAGCGGGGGGCCGGTCCTACGAGCAGTACTTC. This encodes CASKGLAGGRSYEQYF.

The rearrangement joins TRBV10-3 to TRBJ2-3; 7 nucleotides line up with TRBD1. This CDR3 is built from 14 residues. J was trimmed by 2 bases and V by 6 bases; bases with no gene match: 5. Germline V lookup: CDR1 ENHRY, CDR2 SYGVKD. CDR3 DNA: TGTGCCATCAGGGGGACAGCCAACACAGATACGCAGTATTTT. This sequence encodes CAIRGTANTDTQYF.

The rearrangement links TRBV5-5 to TRBJ1-1; D is uncertain. Looked up from germline, CDR1 is SGHKS and CDR2 is YYEKEE (reference sequence). This CDR3 region has 14 residues. Trimming removed 4 bases at V and 4 bases at J, with 14 bases between. CDR3 amino acids: CASSRELSPTEAFF. CDR3 nucleotides: TGTGCCAGCAGCCGGGAACTCTCTCCCACTGAAGCTTTCTTT.

This clone has only a few counts. The V gene is TRBV5-1, the J gene TRBJ1-3; D is unresolved. Between the trimmed V and J ends, which lost 0 bases and 0 bases, there was a span of 10 bases. The length of the CDR3 is 16 residues. Germline CDR1 reads SGHRS; CDR2 reads YFSETQ. CDR3 region: CASSLGHFVSGNTIYF. CDR3 coding DNA: TGCGCCAGCAGCTTGGGACATTTCGTCTCTGGAAACACCATATATTTT.

The chain couples TRBV14 to TRBJ2-2; D perhaps matches TRBD1 (5 bases). The germline gives CDR1 SGHDN, CDR2 FVKESK. The CDR3 runs 17 residues. V shed 2 bases and J shed 5 bases, with 18 bases lying between them. CDR3 sequence (DNA): TGTGCCAGCAGCCAATCGCTGGGGCTAGGTGGGACCGGGGAGCTGTTTTTT. Translation: CASSQSLGLGGTGELFF.

The chain uses TRBV19 and TRBJ2-7, with 7 bases that match TRBD1. This CDR3 has 14 amino acids. The J segment lost 1 base and the V segment lost 3 bases, leaving 3 bases of the junction unmatched. Germline V CDR1 and CDR2: LNHDA, SQIVND (reference sequence). CDR3 in amino acids: CASSITGQSYEQYF. The CDR3 nucleotides are TGTGCCAGTAGTATTACGGGACAGTCCTACGAGCAGTACTTC.

The CDR3 spells CASSEYGQGSYNSPLHF. CDR3 DNA sequence: TGTGCCAGCAGTGAATATGGACAGGGTTCATACAATTCACCCCTCCACTTT. The gene calls are TRBV25-1 and TRBJ1-6, with 8 bases aligning to TRBD1. The CDR3 runs 17 residues. Unmatched junction bases numbered 8, after V lost 0 bases and J lost 7 bases. From germline, CDR1 is MGHDK and CDR2 SYGVNS.

This chain joins TRBV5-1 and TRBJ2-7, with 11 bases aligning to TRBD2. The CDR3 runs to 15 residues. Germline V CDR1 and CDR2: SGHRS, YFSETQ. The trim removed 5 bases at V and 0 bases at J, leaving 4 bases unmatched. The CDR3 DNA is TGCGCCAGCAGATGGACTAGCGGGCACTCCTACGAGCAGTACTTC. It codes for CASRWTSGHSYEQYF.

This clone has a handful of counts. The J gene is TRBJ1-5, the V gene TRBV27; D remains ambiguous. Trimming left V 0 bases short and J 6 bases short, with 18 bases between. The CDR3 totals 17 residues. Germline V lookup: CDR1 MNHEY, CDR2 SMNVEV (reference sequence). DNA for the CDR3: TGTGCCAGCAGTTTATCGGCGGTGGCGCGGGCCAGTCAGCCCCAGCATTTT. Its translation is CASSLSAVARASQPQHF.

V usage is TRBV5-8 and J usage is TRBJ2-7; 11 nucleotides line up with TRBD1. The CDR3 has 18 amino acids. J gave up 4 bases and V 2 bases, and 14 bases lay outside the gene matches. Germline V gene sequence: CDR1 SGHTS, CDR2 YDEGEE. CDR3 residues: CASSFGTGGDSGFYEQYF. As DNA, the CDR3 is TGTGCCAGCAGCTTTGGGACAGGGGGTGACAGTGGATTTTACGAGCAGTACTTC.

The rearrangement links TRBV11-2 to TRBJ1-6, with D possibly matching TRBD1 (5 bases). CDR1 is SGHAT and CDR2 is FQNNGV in the germline V gene. V gave up 4 bases and J gave up 10 bases, with 17 bases separating them. The CDR3 totals 15 residues. CDR3 sequence reads: CASSSTALNYSPLHF. CDR3 DNA sequence: TGTGCCAGCAGCTCGACAGCGTTGAACTACTCACCCCTCCACTTT.

This clone was counted between two and nine times. This sequence joins TRBV2 and TRBJ1-6; no definite D call. V lost 5 bases and J lost 9, with 8 bases in between. This CDR3 is built from 12 residues. Germline loops: CDR1 SNHLY, CDR2 FYNNEI. The DNA of the CDR3 is TGTGCCAGCAGTTCCTATCGTTCACCCCTCCACTTT. It codes for CASSSYRSPLHF.

The V call is TRBV7-8, the J call TRBJ2-5, with D perhaps TRBD2 (6 bases). The CDR3 has 17 amino acids. V lost 6 bases to trimming and J lost 2 bases, with 22 bases between them. Germline CDR1 SGHVS, CDR2 FQNEAQ. Here the CDR3 DNA reads TGTGCCAGCAGGGCAGGGTCCTTTTTAGCGGAACAAGAGACCCAGTACTTC. This encodes CASRAGSFLAEQETQYF.

The V and J genes are TRBV30 and TRBJ1-2; no definite D call. This CDR3 has 13 amino acids. Germline V gives CDR1 GTSNPN, CDR2 SVGIG (reference sequence). The V gene lost 4 bases and the J gene lost 5 bases, with 14 bases spanning the gap. This CDR3 is CAWTRRIEYGYTF. The CDR3, as DNA: TGTGCCTGGACCCGGAGGATTGAGTATGGCTACACCTTC.

This clone was seen more than once but under ten times. The chain carries TRBV19 and TRBJ1-2; no firm D call. Per the germline V gene, CDR1 is LNHDA and CDR2 is SQIVND (reference sequence). The CDR3 loop spans 13 amino acids. Trimming stripped 0 bases from V and 4 bases from J, with 6 bases between. The CDR3 DNA is TGTGCCAGTAGTATAGAGGCGGGCTATGGCTACACCTTC. Its protein product is CASSIEAGYGYTF.

The rearrangement links TRBV5-4 to TRBJ2-2, with 7 bases that match TRBD2. Trimming removed 2 bases from V and 4 bases from J; junction bases left unmatched: 5. Germline values: CDR1 SGHNT, CDR2 YYREEE (reference sequence). This CDR3 has 15 residues. CDR3 loop: CASSFGGVRTGELFF. For the CDR3, the DNA is TGTGCCAGCAGCTTTGGGGGGGTGCGCACCGGGGAGCTGTTTTTT.

The chain combines TRBV6-6 with TRBJ2-1; TRBD2 agrees at 9 bases. Germline assignment: CDR1 MNHNY and CDR2 SVGAGI (reference sequence). CDR3 length: 16 residues. After removal of 0 bases from V and 5 bases from J, the junction contained 5 bases not matched to a gene. The CDR3 nucleotides are TGTGCCAGCAGTTACTCGAAGGCTAGCGGGAACAATGAGCAGTTCTTC. Translating gives CASSYSKASGNNEQFF.

This clone was seen a handful of times. V and J are TRBV6-5 and TRBJ2-1; 11 bases are shared with TRBD1. CDR3 length equals 15 residues. V dropped 7 bases and J dropped 5; count of bases not matched to a gene: 7. Germline V gives CDR1 MNHEY, CDR2 SVGAGI. CDR3 sequence (DNA): TGTGCCAGCACCGGACAGGGGGCGCGAAACAATGAGCAGTTCTTC. Its protein is CASTGQGARNNEQFF.

The chain combines TRBV2 with TRBJ1-6; TRBD1 might be the D (5 bases). V gave up 3 bases and J gave up 10 bases, with 19 bases separating them. The germline V gene has CDR1 SNHLY and CDR2 FYNNEI. The length of the CDR3 is 16 residues. The CDR3 region is CASSDEPPGNGSPLHF. The CDR3 DNA follows: TGTGCCAGCAGTGACGAGCCCCCAGGGAATGGGTCACCCCTCCACTTT.

The chain recombines TRBV11-2 with TRBJ1-6, with unresolved D. The CDR3 runs 16 residues. V was cut by 1 base and J by 0 bases, with 7 bases left in between. The germline V gene encodes CDR1 SGHAT and CDR2 FQNNGV. CDR3 protein: CASSLALRSYNSPLHF. CDR3 DNA: TGTGCCAGCAGCTTAGCCCTACGCTCCTATAATTCACCCCTCCACTTT.

V is TRBV3-1 (or the pseudogene TRBV3-2) and J is TRBJ1-2; D possibly corresponds to TRBD1 (6 bases). This CDR3 contains 15 residues. CDR1 is LGHDT and CDR2 is YNNKEL in the germline V gene (reference sequence). Trimming left V 4 bases short and J 8 bases short, with 20 bases between. The CDR3 region is CASSPRDTPTGGYTF. CDR3 in DNA: TGTGCCAGCAGCCCCCGGGACACCCCAACCGGGGGCTACACCTTC.

The chain uses TRBV4-2 and TRBJ1-2; 9 bases align to TRBD1. J lost 7 bases, V lost 0 bases, and 6 bases had no gene match. CDR3 size: 15 residues. Germline CDR1 and CDR2: LGHNA and YNFKEQ. The CDR3: CASSQDKGQGLGYTF. CDR3 sequence (DNA): TGTGCCAGCAGCCAAGATAAAGGACAGGGGCTTGGCTACACCTTC.

This clone came up once. The chain joins TRBV9 to TRBJ1-1; D unclear. V lost 0 bases and J 2 bases, leaving 8 bases between the germline ends. This CDR3 is built from 14 residues. Germline CDR1 SGDLS, CDR2 YYNGEE. In DNA, the CDR3 is TGTGCCAGCAGCGTAGTACGGGGTAACACTGAAGCTTTCTTT. Its protein product is CASSVVRGNTEAFF.

This sequence joins TRBV19 and TRBJ1-3; D may be TRBD1 (6 bases). The CDR3 extends over 13 amino acids. Looked up from germline, CDR1 is LNHDA and CDR2 is SQIVND (reference sequence). V was shortened by 4 bases and J by 8 bases, with 12 bases between the two germline ends. The CDR3 spells CASSTGHQDTIYF. The CDR3 nucleotides read TGTGCCAGTAGTACGGGACACCAAGACACCATATATTTT.

J is TRBJ2-7 and V is TRBV11-3; no clear D. The germline V and J ends were trimmed by 4 bases and 7 bases, with 8 bases remaining between them. The CDR3 sequence is 11 residues long. Germline loops: CDR1 SGHNT, CDR2 YENEEA. CDR3 sequence (DNA): TGTGCCAGCAGCTCACAGTGGGAGCAGTACTTC. It translates to CASSSQWEQYF.

V gene TRBV5-1 combines with J gene TRBJ1-1, with D possibly matching TRBD1 (5 bases). CDR1 SGHRS and CDR2 YFSETQ come from the germline V gene. The V end lost 0 bases, the J end lost 4 bases, and 16 bases lay between the germline ends. This CDR3 is 16 amino acids long. The CDR3 DNA sequence: TGCGCCAGCAGCTTGGTCTGGGGAGGGACGGGCACTGAAGCTTTCTTT. It is translated as CASSLVWGGTGTEAFF.

The chain combines TRBV28 with TRBJ1-1; TRBD1 matches 7 bases. Trimming took 3 bases from V and 8 from J; bases not matched to a gene: 0. CDR3 length equals 11 residues. Germline-derived CDR1 and CDR2 are MDHEN and SYDVKM. CDR3 coding DNA: TGTGCCAGCAGTTTGACAGGGGAAGCTTTCTTT. It encodes CASSLTGEAFF.

This clone was detected only once. The rearrangement joins TRBV29-1 to TRBJ1-1; no firm D call. CDR3 size: 10 residues. The germline V and J ends were trimmed by 4 bases and 6 bases, with 6 bases remaining between them. Germline CDR1 is SQVTM and CDR2 is ANQGSEA. The DNA for the CDR3 is TGCAGCGTTGGCGGCTCTGAAGCTTTCTTT. Encoded protein: CSVGGSEAFF.

The chain uses TRBV20-1 and TRBJ1-1; possible D gene TRBD1, 5 bases. Trimming removed 3 bases from V and 2 bases from J, with 13 bases in between. Germline CDR1 DFQATT, CDR2 SNEGSKA (reference sequence). There are 14 residues in the CDR3. The CDR3 sequence: CSASTYRQNTEAFF. The CDR3, as DNA: TGCAGTGCTAGTACCTACAGGCAAAACACTGAAGCTTTCTTT.